These 3 T cell receptor beta chains were all obtained from the same sample, sequenced in a study of cytomegalovirus exposure and HLA in healthy donors. The PCR used 60 Vbeta and 13 Jbeta primers. The table came from immunoSEQ multiplex PCR; TCRdb's copy has only in-frame clones and leaves some out. The profile covers about 130,000 clones, with over 8% appearing a single time and 4.5% to 5.5% taken by the ten largest. The sample was PBMCs. Receptors were obtained from a man between 40 and 49 years old in good health and CMV-seronegative.

The chain recombines TRBV19 with TRBJ2-6; a weak D match, TRBD1 (5 bases). The ends were cut back, 5 bases at V and 0 bases at J, with 20 bases in the middle. The CDR3 contains 19 residues. Germline V gene lookup returns CDR1 LNHDA and CDR2 SQIVND (reference sequence). CDR3 loop: CASSPRVGVASSGANVLTF. The CDR3 DNA is TGTGCCAGTAGTCCACGAGTAGGGGTAGCTTCCTCTGGGGCCAACGTCCTGACTTTC.

The chain joins TRBV9 to TRBJ2-7; 7 bases align to TRBD1. CDR3 length equals 16 residues. The ends lost 3 bases at V and 0 bases at J; junction bases unmatched: 9. CDR1 is SGDLS and CDR2 is YYNGEE in the germline V gene. CDR3 sequence reads: CASSASPRDSSYEQYF. The CDR3 region has the DNA TGTGCCAGCAGCGCCTCCCCCCGGGACAGCTCCTACGAGCAGTACTTC.

In this sample, this clone turned up a few times. V gene TRBV27 combines with J gene TRBJ1-1; a possible D gene is TRBD1 (5 bases). Germline V CDR1 and CDR2: MNHEY, SMNVEV (reference sequence). Trimming stripped 6 bases from V and 2 bases from J, with 10 bases between. This CDR3 is 13 amino acids long. The CDR3 DNA follows: TGTGCCAGCAGACCGACAGTAAACACTGAAGCTTTCTTT. Translated, it gives CASRPTVNTEAFF.